This entry lists 14 T cell receptor beta chains sequenced from one sample in a study of shared clonotypes between healthy human individuals. Clones were read by immunoSEQ multiplex PCR, and TCRdb kept only the in-frame ones, dropping some. The sample carries a few million clones, 85% to 95% recorded once. Sequencing was performed on naive CD4+ T cells sorted from blood. Subset in this sample: CD45RA+ positively selected. The source of these receptors is a man in his late teens or twenties in good health.

This chain joins TRBV18 and TRBJ2-1; TRBD2 agrees at 11 bases. V lost 4 bases and J lost 8; bases outside the gene matches: 7. Looked up from germline, CDR1 is KGHSH and CDR2 is LQKENI. This CDR3 has 15 residues. The CDR3: CASSLAGGPSDEQFF. DNA for the CDR3: TGTGCCAGCTCACTAGCGGGAGGGCCGTCGGATGAGCAGTTCTTC. Drawing the rest from reference TRBV18 and TRBJ2-1, the complete variable domain is NAGVMQNPRHLVRRRGQEARLRCSPMKGHSHVYWYRQLPEEGLKFMVYLQKENIIDESGMPKERFSAEFPKEGPSILRIQQVVRGDSAAYFCASSLAGGPSDEQFFGPGTRLTVL.

The J gene is TRBJ1-5, the V gene TRBV5-4; D is ambiguous. The CDR3 length is 15 residues. V was pared by 4 bases and J by 4 bases, with 15 bases between. CDR1 SGHNT and CDR2 YYREEE come from the germline V gene (reference sequence). The CDR3 sequence is CASSKGLDKNQPQHF. CDR3 in DNA: TGTGCCAGCAGCAAAGGTCTAGACAAGAATCAGCCCCAGCATTTT.

Remarks on this clone: Other DNA sequences in the sample encode the same CDR3. The chain has TRBV7-3 and TRBJ2-5, with 7 bases identical to TRBD1. The CDR3 extends over 13 amino acids. V lost 5 bases to trimming and J lost 4 bases; unmatched junction nucleotides: 4. Germline assignment: CDR1 SGHTA and CDR2 FQGTGA. CDR3 sequence reads: CASSRGQLETQYF. The CDR3 coding sequence is TGTGCCAGCAGCCGGGGACAGCTAGAGACCCAGTACTTC.

The chain carries TRBV5-1 and TRBJ1-1; 8 bases fit TRBD1. The CDR3 is 14 residues long. Germline CDR1 SGHRS, CDR2 YFSETQ. The V and J ends lost 0 bases and 12 bases, in that order; junction bases with no gene match: 10. CDR3 residues: CASSLDPTGAGSFF. CDR3 DNA sequence: TGCGCCAGCAGCTTGGACCCGACAGGGGCCGGGTCTTTCTTT. Looking up the rest from reference TRBV5-1 and TRBJ1-1 gives the full variable domain: KAGVTQTPRYLIKTRGQQVTLSCSPISGHRSVSWYQQTPGQGLQFLFEYFSETQRNKGNFPGRFSGRQFSNSRSEMNVSTLELGDSALYLCASSLDPTGAGSFFGQGTRLTVV.

The chain employs TRBV7-9 and TRBJ1-2, with TRBD1 matching over 9 bases. This CDR3 spans 13 amino acids. CDR1 and CDR2 (germline): SEHNR, FQNEAQ (reference sequence). With V trimmed by 7 bases and J by 7 bases, 7 bases remained unmatched. Here the CDR3 DNA reads TGTGCCAGCACACGACAGGGGGGGCGTGGCTACACCTTC. Its translation is CASTRQGGRGYTF.

This clone was detected only once. The V and J genes are TRBV6-4 and TRBJ2-1, with TRBD2 matching over 14 bases. Germline-derived CDR1 and CDR2 are MRHNA and SNTAGT. There are 19 residues in the CDR3. Trimming at V came to 5 bases and at J to 4 bases, leaving 13 bases not matched to a gene. The CDR3 loop is CASSPSGTSGSGRYNEQFF. The CDR3 nucleotides read TGTGCCAGCAGTCCCTCCGGGACTAGCGGGAGCGGCCGGTACAATGAGCAGTTCTTC.

Of note for this clone: In the same sample, other DNA sequences code for this CDR3. This chain links TRBV4-3 with TRBJ1-6; D gene ambiguous. Germline V CDR1 and CDR2: LGHNA, YSLEER. The CDR3 loop spans 15 amino acids. V was pared by 0 bases and J by 2 bases, with 5 bases between. The CDR3 loop reads CASSQDRPYNSPLHF. CDR3 DNA: TGCGCCAGCAGCCAAGACAGACCCTATAATTCACCCCTCCACTTT.

The gene calls are TRBV6-6 and TRBJ2-2; perhaps TRBD1 as D (5 bases). V was pared by 2 bases and J by 7 bases, with 17 bases between. Germline loops: CDR1 MNHNY, CDR2 SVGAGI (reference sequence). This CDR3 region has 16 residues. CDR3 protein: CASSYLRGRVDGELFF. The CDR3 nucleotides read TGTGCCAGCAGTTACCTAAGGGGTAGGGTGGACGGGGAGCTGTTTTTT.

This clone was found once. The rearrangement links TRBV6-6 to TRBJ1-3; TRBD1 agrees at 9 bases. The germline V gene encodes CDR1 MNHNY and CDR2 SVGAGI (reference sequence). The CDR3 is 16 residues long. The junction had 9 bases not matched to a gene; V was cut back by 2 bases and J by 7 bases. The CDR3 coding sequence is TGTGCCAGCAGTTACGGAATGGACAGGGGTGGGAACACCATATATTTT. It translates to CASSYGMDRGGNTIYF.

The chain is built from TRBV30 and TRBJ2-7, with D unresolved. CDR1 GTSNPN and CDR2 SVGIG come from the germline V gene (reference sequence). The CDR3 is made up of 11 amino acids. Trimming cost V 2 bases and J 6 bases, with 8 bases left between them. The CDR3: CAWSRRGEQYF. DNA of the CDR3: TGTGCCTGGAGTAGGCGCGGCGAGCAGTACTTC.

This chain links TRBV6-1 with TRBJ2-3; the match to TRBD2 covers 11 bases. After removal of 3 bases from V and 0 bases from J, the junction contained 5 bases not matched to a gene. Per the germline V gene, CDR1 is MNHNS and CDR2 is SASEGT. The CDR3 is 17 residues long. The CDR3 DNA reads TGTGCCAGCAGTGATCGACTAGCGGGATTGAGCACAGATACGCAGTATTTT. This translates into CASSDRLAGLSTDTQYF.

Note on this clone: Other DNA sequences in the sample encode the same CDR3. This rearrangement joins TRBV27 to TRBJ1-1; a weak D match, TRBD1 (5 bases). Deletions cut 4 bases from V and 4 bases from J, with 7 bases between. This CDR3 comprises 12 residues. The germline V gene encodes CDR1 MNHEY and CDR2 SMNVEV (reference sequence). CDR3 sequence: CASSYGGTEAFF. In nucleotides, the CDR3 is TGTGCCAGCAGTTACGGGGGCACTGAAGCTTTCTTT.

The genes are TRBV11-3 and TRBJ2-2; TRBD1 aligns across 7 bases. Trimming cost V 4 bases and J 6 bases; bases outside gene matches: 2. The CDR3 runs to 13 residues. Germline V gene sequence: CDR1 SGHNT, CDR2 YENEEA. The CDR3, as DNA: TGTGCCAGCAGCTCTACAGGGGCCGGGGAGCTGTTTTTT. Its translation is CASSSTGAGELFF.

The gene calls are TRBV7-2 and TRBJ1-1, with a tentative D call TRBD1 (6 bases). The CDR3 is 14 residues long. Germline loops: CDR1 SGHTA, CDR2 FQGNSA. The germline V and J ends were trimmed by 0 bases and 7 bases, with 12 bases remaining between them. The CDR3, as DNA: TGTGCCAGCAGCTTAGCGGGACAACCCATTGAAGCTTTCTTT. The encoded protein is CASSLAGQPIEAFF.